Listed below are T cell receptor beta chains from one sample, sequenced in a study of blood T cell repertoires in COVID-19. Measured with immunoSEQ multiplex PCR; TCRdb has only the in-frame clones, and not every one. The table has 150,000 to 200,000 clones, under 90% seen once. What was sequenced was PBMCs or T cells enriched from blood (not recorded which). Source of these receptors: a man aged 45-65 years who had recovered from COVID-19. The CDR3 runs from the conserved cysteine through the conserved F or W. A D gene is named only where the DNA matches it firmly. A clone size is listed for some rows: how often the clone was seen (once, few, many), or a class if it is expanded.

D gene	V gene	clone size	J gene	CDR3 protein	CDR3 DNA
TRBD2	TRBV7-3	NA	TRBJ2-5	CASSFLAGGPETQYF	TGTGCCAGCAGCTTCTTAGCGGGGGGGCCAGAGACCCAGTACTTC
TRBD1	TRBV9	NA	TRBJ2-2	CASSQPRQGFGTGELFF	TGTGCCAGCAGCCAACCCCGACAGGGGTTCGGCACCGGGGAGCTGTTTTTT
NA	TRBV15	many	TRBJ2-3	CATSRDLTRGDTQYF	TGTGCCACCAGCAGGGATCTTACCCGGGGGGATACGCAGTATTTT
TRBD2	TRBV5-4	NA	TRBJ2-1	CASSPRGGEVYNEQFF	TGTGCCAGCAGCCCGCGGGGGGGAGAAGTTTACAATGAGCAGTTCTTC
TRBD1	TRBV5-5	NA	TRBJ1-4	CASSPGQGVGYEKLFF	TGTGCCAGCAGCCCGGGACAGGGAGTAGGGTATGAAAAACTGTTTTTT
NA	TRBV5-1	NA	TRBJ2-5	CASSLGASGQKAETQYF	TGCGCCAGCAGCTTGGGGGCTTCGGGACAAAAGGCAGAGACCCAGTACTTC
NA	TRBV29-1	NA	TRBJ2-3	CSVDSGRAVTDTQYF	TGCAGCGTTGACTCGGGCAGGGCAGTAACAGATACGCAGTATTTT
NA	TRBV5-1	once	TRBJ2-2	CASSSTTTNTGELFF	TGCGCCAGCAGCTCTACTACCACGAACACCGGGGAGCTGTTTTTT
NA	TRBV7-9	NA	TRBJ1-1	CASSSGTGHLAFF	TGTGCCAGCAGCTCAGGAACAGGGCATCTAGCTTTCTTT
NA	TRBV2	NA	TRBJ1-2	CASISGIGTAYGYTF	TGTGCCAGCATTTCAGGGATCGGCACGGCCTATGGCTACACCTTC
NA	TRBV3-1/TRBV3-2	few	TRBJ1-4	CASSQPGRGEKLFF	TGTGCCAGCAGCCAACCGGGGAGGGGAGAAAAACTGTTTTTT
NA	TRBV21-1	few	TRBJ2-7	CAIPKGNRSSYEQYF	TGTGCCATCCCGAAGGGGAACAGGAGCTCCTACGAGCAGTACTTC
TRBD1	TRBV18	NA	TRBJ2-1	CASSPRTGGINNEQFF	TGTGCCAGCTCACCAAGAACAGGGGGGATTAACAATGAGCAGTTCTTC
TRBD1	TRBV9	NA	TRBJ2-6	CASSVETGGGSGANVLTF	TGTGCCAGCAGCGTGGAGACAGGGGGCGGCTCTGGGGCCAACGTCCTGACTTTC
NA	TRBV6-5	once	TRBJ1-6	CASRGGRSPLHF	TGTGCCAGCAGGGGGGGGAGATCACCCCTCCACTTT
NA	TRBV10-1	NA	TRBJ2-6	CASRHRVAGANVLTF	TGCGCCAGCAGACACAGGGTGGCTGGGGCCAACGTCCTGACTTTC
TRBD1	TRBV6-6	NA	TRBJ2-7	CASSYSGGQSSYEQYF	TGTGCCAGCAGTTACTCAGGGGGACAGAGCTCCTACGAGCAGTACTTC
TRBD1	TRBV5-1	NA	TRBJ2-1	CASSSQPGQGYEQFF	TGCGCCAGCAGCTCCCAACCCGGACAGGGTTATGAGCAGTTCTTC
NA	TRBV10-2	NA	TRBJ1-1	CASSDPGGIGMNTEAFF	TGCGCCAGCAGTGATCCGGGAGGGATTGGTATGAACACTGAAGCTTTCTTT
NA	TRBV9	NA	TRBJ2-2	CASSFQGFDGELFF	TGTGCCAGCAGCTTCCAGGGTTTCGACGGGGAGCTGTTTTTT
TRBD1	TRBV29-1	NA	TRBJ1-2	CSALDRADYGYTF	TGCAGCGCCCTGGACAGGGCGGACTATGGCTACACCTTC
NA	TRBV28	NA	TRBJ1-4	CASRFGGGEKLFF	TGTGCCAGCCGCTTCGGGGGTGGCGAAAAACTGTTTTTT
NA	TRBV24-1	NA	TRBJ2-3	CATSNRGGLTDTQYF	TGTGCCACCAGCAATCGGGGAGGCCTCACAGATACGCAGTATTTT
NA	TRBV4-3	NA	TRBJ2-1	CASSHFGGGYEQFF	TGCGCCAGCAGCCACTTTGGGGGGGGCTATGAGCAGTTCTTC